The entry below gives a single T cell receptor (beta chain) sequence along with its context. The antigen is not known. The source of the sample is a study of shared clonotypes between healthy human individuals. Study summary: CD4 naive and memory got three plates each, CD8 naive two, CD8 memory one. The study, taken as a whole, reports: Lower generation probabilities were found for non-shared clonotypes than for those shared by all four donors. Clonotypes that were shared across four donors made up 4% to 6% of naive CD4 clonotypes.

Using immunoSEQ multiplex PCR, the repertoire was profiled, and TCRdb retains in-frame clones only, with some absent. The table records approximately 1,000,000 clones, 77% of them present only once. The specimen was memory CD4+ T cells from PBMCs. Specified subset: CD45RA-negative fraction. The TCR originated in a young man in good health. Some clones in this sample may be carry-over from other donors' samples.

This chain's CDR3 is CASSLYGTSGARGELFF. The CDR3 bases are TGTGCCAGCAGCTTATACGGAACTAGCGGGGCCCGCGGGGAGCTGTTTTTT. The rearrangement uses TRBV7-2 and TRBJ2-2; 10 bases are shared with TRBD2. Germline V lookup: CDR1 SGHTA, CDR2 FQGNSA. V shed 2 bases and J 7 bases; nucleotides not matched to a gene: 10. The CDR3 runs 17 residues.